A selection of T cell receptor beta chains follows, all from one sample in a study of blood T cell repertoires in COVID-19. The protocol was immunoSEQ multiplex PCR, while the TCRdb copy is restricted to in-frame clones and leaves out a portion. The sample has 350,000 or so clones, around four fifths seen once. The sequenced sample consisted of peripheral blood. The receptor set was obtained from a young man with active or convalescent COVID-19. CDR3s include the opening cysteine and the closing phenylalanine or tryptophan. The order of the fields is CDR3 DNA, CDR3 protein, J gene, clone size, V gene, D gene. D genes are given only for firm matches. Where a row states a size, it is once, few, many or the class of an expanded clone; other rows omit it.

DNA: TGTGCCAGCAGCGTAGGGGCTTTCGGACAGGGGAAGAACACTGAAGCTTTCTTT
CDR3: CASSVGAFGQGKNTEAFF
J: TRBJ1-1
size: -
V: TRBV9
D: TRBD1

DNA: TGTGCCAGCAGTTTAGTACAGGGGCCTGGCTACACCTTC
CDR3: CASSLVQGPGYTF
J: TRBJ1-2
size: -
V: TRBV12-3/TRBV12-4
D: TRBD1

DNA: TGTGCCAGCAGCCTAGCGGGCGGGAACTTTGGTGAGCAGTACTTC
CDR3: CASSLAGGNFGEQYF
J: TRBJ2-7
size: -
V: TRBV7-3
D: TRBD2

DNA: TGTGCCAGCAGCGTAGCTACAGATAACACTGAAGCTTTCTTT
CDR3: CASSVATDNTEAFF
J: TRBJ1-1
size: -
V: TRBV9
D: -

DNA: TGTGCCAGCAGCGTTGACAGGGAGAACACTGAAGCTTTCTTT
CDR3: CASSVDRENTEAFF
J: TRBJ1-1
size: -
V: TRBV28
D: TRBD1

DNA: TGTGCCAGCAGCTTTCGGGATTATGGTTACACCTTC
CDR3: CASSFRDYGYTF
J: TRBJ1-2
size: -
V: TRBV11-3
D: -

DNA: TGCGCCAGCAGCAAGGGACAGGGTAGAAGTGGGGAGCTGTTTTTT
CDR3: CASSKGQGRSGELFF
J: TRBJ2-2
size: -
V: TRBV5-1
D: TRBD1

DNA: TGTGCCAGCAGCCAAGCGAGTGGGACAAGGACTGAAGCTTTCTTT
CDR3: CASSQASGTRTEAFF
J: TRBJ1-1
size: -
V: TRBV14
D: -

DNA: TGTGCCAGCACCCACGGGGGGGGGAGAGAAGCTTTCTTT
CDR3: CASTHGGGREAFF
J: TRBJ1-1
size: once
V: TRBV6-5
D: -

DNA: TGTGCCAGCGATTACAGGGGGCGAGACACTGAAGCTTTCTTT
CDR3: CASDYRGRDTEAFF
J: TRBJ1-1
size: -
V: TRBV28
D: TRBD1

DNA: TGTGCCAGCAGCCAGGACAGGATCCACTCTGGAAACACCATATATTTT
CDR3: CASSQDRIHSGNTIYF
J: TRBJ1-3
size: -
V: TRBV14
D: TRBD1

DNA: TGTGCCAGCAGTTACTCGGGCTCAGGGGAAAATCAGCCCCAGCATTTT
CDR3: CASSYSGSGENQPQHF
J: TRBJ1-5
size: -
V: TRBV6-5
D: -

DNA: TGCAGCGTCGGGGCAGGGGGCGAATACGAGCAGTACTTC
CDR3: CSVGAGGEYEQYF
J: TRBJ2-7
size: once
V: TRBV29-1
D: TRBD1

DNA: TGTGCCACCAGTGACTCCGGGTCGGGGACAGGGGATGAAAAACTGTTTTTT
CDR3: CATSDSGSGTGDEKLFF
J: TRBJ1-4
size: -
V: TRBV24-1
D: TRBD1

DNA: TGTGCCAGCAGTGAACTCCCGGGGGAGGCTAAGAACACCGGGGAGCTGTTTTTT
CDR3: CASSELPGEAKNTGELFF
J: TRBJ2-2
size: few
V: TRBV6-1
D: -

DNA: TGTGCCACCAGTGACCTCCAAGGGGGAGCGAGCACAGATACGCAGTATTTT
CDR3: CATSDLQGGASTDTQYF
J: TRBJ2-3
size: -
V: TRBV24-1
D: -

DNA: TGTGCCAGCAGCTTAGAGGGTGGGACTTTCTACGAGCAGTACTTC
CDR3: CASSLEGGTFYEQYF
J: TRBJ2-7
size: -
V: TRBV7-2
D: -

DNA: TGTGCCAGCAGCCGACTAGCGGGGGGTCAAGAGACCCAGTACTTC
CDR3: CASSRLAGGQETQYF
J: TRBJ2-5
size: -
V: TRBV27
D: TRBD2

DNA: TGTGCCAGCAGCTTGGGTCGGGTCACAGATACGCAGTATTTT
CDR3: CASSLGRVTDTQYF
J: TRBJ2-3
size: -
V: TRBV5-8
D: -

DNA: TGTGCCACCAGCAGAGATCCGGGAGAGACCCAGTACTTC
CDR3: CATSRDPGETQYF
J: TRBJ2-5
size: -
V: TRBV15
D: -

DNA: TGTGCCAGCCATCAGGCCACTGAAGCTTTCTTT
CDR3: CASHQATEAFF
J: TRBJ1-1
size: -
V: TRBV5-6
D: -

DNA: TGTGCCAGCAGTGCCCAGGGATACTACACCGGGGAGCTGTTTTTT
CDR3: CASSAQGYYTGELFF
J: TRBJ2-2
size: -
V: TRBV28
D: -

DNA: TGTGCCAGTGACGGGAGGGTGAAGGACGAGCAGTACTTC
CDR3: CASDGRVKDEQYF
J: TRBJ2-7
size: -
V: TRBV19
D: TRBD2

DNA: TGTGCCAGCGCTCTACAGGGGACTGAAGAGACCCAGTACTTC
CDR3: CASALQGTEETQYF
J: TRBJ2-5
size: few
V: TRBV6-5
D: -

DNA: TGCGCCAGCAGTGAGAGGCCCGGGAGAGTCGACGCTTTCTTT
CDR3: CASSERPGRVDAFF
J: TRBJ1-1
size: few
V: TRBV10-2
D: -

DNA: TGTGCCACCAGTGATATAGGTGTTGGGGGGGGCGCCGAGACCCAGTACTTC
CDR3: CATSDIGVGGGAETQYF
J: TRBJ2-5
size: -
V: TRBV24-1
D: -

DNA: TGTGCCAGCAGCTTAGCGATAACAGGGGGTGAAAAACTGTTTTTT
CDR3: CASSLAITGGEKLFF
J: TRBJ1-4
size: -
V: TRBV7-9
D: TRBD1

DNA: TGTGCCAGCAGCATTCCTGGGACTAGCGGCTACAATGAGCAGTTCTTC
CDR3: CASSIPGTSGYNEQFF
J: TRBJ2-1
size: -
V: TRBV5-6
D: TRBD2

DNA: TGTGCCACCTCCCGTCTCGGGAGAGGCACCTACAATGAGCAGTTCTTC
CDR3: CATSRLGRGTYNEQFF
J: TRBJ2-1
size: -
V: TRBV10-3
D: -

DNA: TGTGCTAGTGGTTCGGGGACAGGGGGCGACCAGCCCCAGCATTTT
CDR3: CASGSGTGGDQPQHF
J: TRBJ1-5
size: -
V: TRBV12-5
D: TRBD1

DNA: TGTGCCAGCAGCCCCAGACGGAGAATTGGCAATCAGCCCCAGCATTTT
CDR3: CASSPRRRIGNQPQHF
J: TRBJ1-5
size: -
V: TRBV7-8
D: -

DNA: TGTGCCAGCAGCATATCAGGGGGCCTCAACACTGAAGCTTTCTTT
CDR3: CASSISGGLNTEAFF
J: TRBJ1-1
size: -
V: TRBV11-3
D: TRBD1

DNA: TGTGCCAGCAGTTTCACAACTAACTATGGCTACACCTTC
CDR3: CASSFTTNYGYTF
J: TRBJ1-2
size: -
V: TRBV12-3/TRBV12-4
D: -

DNA: TGCGCCAGCAGCCTCTCTGCAGGGGACGAGCAGTACTTC
CDR3: CASSLSAGDEQYF
J: TRBJ2-7
size: -
V: TRBV4-1
D: -

DNA: TGTGCCAGCAGCGATCCGGACAGGGTAATTAAGGGCTACACCTTC
CDR3: CASSDPDRVIKGYTF
J: TRBJ1-2
size: once
V: TRBV7-2
D: TRBD1

DNA: TGTGCCAGCTCACCTCGATTACAGGGGGCAGAGCAGCCCCAGCATTTT
CDR3: CASSPRLQGAEQPQHF
J: TRBJ1-5
size: few
V: TRBV18
D: TRBD1

DNA: TGTGCCAGCCCCTCCGGGACAGTAAATTCACCCCTCCACTTT
CDR3: CASPSGTVNSPLHF
J: TRBJ1-6
size: -
V: TRBV7-2
D: TRBD1

DNA: TGTGCCACCAGCAGAGATGGACACTCTGGAAACACCATATATTTT
CDR3: CATSRDGHSGNTIYF
J: TRBJ1-3
size: -
V: TRBV15
D: -

DNA: TGTGCCAGCAGCCAAGAGGCAGGGGGAATTGTAGAGCAGTACTTC
CDR3: CASSQEAGGIVEQYF
J: TRBJ2-7
size: once
V: TRBV3-1/TRBV3-2
D: TRBD1

DNA: TGTGCCAGTAGTATATTGGCTAGCGGGTACAATGAGCAGTTCTTC
CDR3: CASSILASGYNEQFF
J: TRBJ2-1
size: few
V: TRBV19
D: TRBD2

DNA: TGTGCCAGCAGCTTGACAGGAGACAATGAAAAACTGTTTTTT
CDR3: CASSLTGDNEKLFF
J: TRBJ1-4
size: once
V: TRBV5-4
D: -

DNA: TGTGCCAGCAGCCCCCAGGGGCCTACCGCCACTGAAGCTTTCTTT
CDR3: CASSPQGPTATEAFF
J: TRBJ1-1
size: once
V: TRBV11-3
D: -

DNA: TGTGCCAGCTCACCACCTAGCCTGGAGACCCAGTACTTC
CDR3: CASSPPSLETQYF
J: TRBJ2-5
size: -
V: TRBV18
D: -

DNA: TGTGCCAGCAGTTTAGTAGGACTAGCGTCCCAAACGGGGCAGTTCTTC
CDR3: CASSLVGLASQTGQFF
J: TRBJ2-1
size: -
V: TRBV27
D: TRBD2

DNA: TGTGCCAGCAGCGGACTAGCGGCACTCAATGAGCAGTTCTTC
CDR3: CASSGLAALNEQFF
J: TRBJ2-1
size: -
V: TRBV7-9
D: TRBD2

DNA: TGTGCCTGGAGTGTGGGAGGGGACTATGGCTACACCTTC
CDR3: CAWSVGGDYGYTF
J: TRBJ1-2
size: -
V: TRBV30
D: -

DNA: TGTGCCAGCAGCTTACTAGGGGCTGAAGCTTTCTTT
CDR3: CASSLLGAEAFF
J: TRBJ1-1
size: -
V: TRBV7-9
D: -

DNA: TGTGCCAGCAGTAAGCCGTACACAGGGGGCAAGGATCAGCCCCAGCATTTT
CDR3: CASSKPYTGGKDQPQHF
J: TRBJ1-5
size: -
V: TRBV6-2/TRBV6-3
D: TRBD1

DNA: TGCGCCAGCAGCACCACAGGGTACACTGAAGCTTTCTTT
CDR3: CASSTTGYTEAFF
J: TRBJ1-1
size: -
V: TRBV4-1
D: -

DNA: TGTGCCAGCTCACCAGGGACAGGGGATGAGACCCAGTACTTC
CDR3: CASSPGTGDETQYF
J: TRBJ2-5
size: few
V: TRBV18
D: TRBD1

DNA: TGTGCCAGCTCCCTCCCAGGGAGGGAGCAGTACTTC
CDR3: CASSLPGREQYF
J: TRBJ2-7
size: -
V: TRBV3-1/TRBV3-2
D: -

DNA: TGTGCCAGCAGCTTAGGGGGGGCGCGCGGAAACACCATATATTTT
CDR3: CASSLGGARGNTIYF
J: TRBJ1-3
size: -
V: TRBV5-4
D: -